The rows below give T cell receptor beta chains drawn from one sample of a study of cytomegalovirus exposure and HLA in healthy donors. Only in-frame clones appear in the TCRdb table, and some are missing; sequencing was by immunoSEQ multiplex PCR. This sample has more than 70,000 clones, with 60% to 80% found just once. The specimen sequenced was PBMCs. The origin of the receptors is a boy aged 5 to 17 in good health and CMV-seronegative. CDR3s leave out the opening cysteine and the closing phenylalanine or tryptophan.

V: TRBV18; CDR3: ASSRYSGVDYGYT
V: TRBV7-9; CDR3: ASSSIIGKDYEQY
V: TRBV10-2; CDR3: ASRAKKIDSQDGYT
V: TRBV6-5; CDR3: ASSYSKSGGVSF
V: TRBV28; CDR3: ASSLTSGRSTSSD
V: TRBV29-1; CDR3: SVDGQGLGGTPRQMVETQY
V: TRBV4-2; CDR3: ASSPLAGALTDTQY
V: TRBV9; CDR3: ASSHPSGANTGELF
V: TRBV9; CDR3: ASSPGTGGGYGYT
V: TRBV6-5; CDR3: ASRARGREQF
V: TRBV7-3; CDR3: ASSFLYNTEAF
V: TRBV25-1; CDR3: ASSELRDKETQY
V: TRBV28; CDR3: ASSLVQGTYNSPLH
V: TRBV30; CDR3: AWSLRREQY
V: TRBV19; CDR3: ASRIDRDYGYT
V: TRBV5-1; CDR3: ASNLGTGTYEQY
V: TRBV28; CDR3: ASWGGETQY
V: TRBV6-5; CDR3: ASSYEGQGTYEQY
V: TRBV30; CDR3: AWSVAMNTEAF
V: TRBV13; CDR3: ASQGGKTDTQY
V: TRBV7-9; CDR3: ASSPPGRSTDTQY
V: TRBV29-1; CDR3: SARTNSGELF
V: TRBV7-9; CDR3: ASSLVLAGAADTQY
V: TRBV13; CDR3: ASSLGGTANEKLF
V: TRBV29-1; CDR3: SVVGGAEAF
V: TRBV27; CDR3: ASSFRRMNTEAF
V: TRBV29-1; CDR3: SVEVGGQGATVGAGELF
V: TRBV7-7; CDR3: ASSPISGGATEQF
V: TRBV7-9; CDR3: ASSVQTNYGYT
V: TRBV25-1; CDR3: ASSDQGLEQF
V: TRBV5-1; CDR3: ASSLGTVAGELF
V: TRBV30; CDR3: AWSSRLAGVLDTQY
V: TRBV9; CDR3: ASSPWGDGNTIY